This TCR beta chain emerged from a study of blood T cell repertoires in COVID-19. Across the whole study: Italy, Spain and the United States were the sources of the convalescent and acute COVID-19 samples. T cells, B-cell-depleted T cells, or PBMCs supplied cDNA or gDNA.

Authors' processing steps: Estimates of nucleated cell counts were drawn from the amplification of reference gene primers. TCRdb keeps only in-frame clones here, not all; method: immunoSEQ multiplex PCR. V and J calls and clone size are as listed in that table; D and trimming were resolved from the DNA. The sample yields about 180,000 clones, about 85% seen once. CDR1 is KGHSH, CDR2 LQKENI, per germline. V lost 1 base, J lost 3 bases, and 4 bases stayed unmatched. The CDR3 contains 16 residues. Seattle patients were enrolled while actively infected and followed longitudinally. This chain joins TRBV18 and TRBJ2-3, with 10 nucleotides matching TRBD2. This sequence was found in a person between 65 and 79 years old with COVID-19, enrolled during active disease. Sequencing input: peripheral blood. The CDR3 reads CASSPLAGGPTDTQYF. For the CDR3, the DNA is TGTGCCAGCTCACCACTAGCGGGGGGCCCTACAGATACGCAGTATTTT.